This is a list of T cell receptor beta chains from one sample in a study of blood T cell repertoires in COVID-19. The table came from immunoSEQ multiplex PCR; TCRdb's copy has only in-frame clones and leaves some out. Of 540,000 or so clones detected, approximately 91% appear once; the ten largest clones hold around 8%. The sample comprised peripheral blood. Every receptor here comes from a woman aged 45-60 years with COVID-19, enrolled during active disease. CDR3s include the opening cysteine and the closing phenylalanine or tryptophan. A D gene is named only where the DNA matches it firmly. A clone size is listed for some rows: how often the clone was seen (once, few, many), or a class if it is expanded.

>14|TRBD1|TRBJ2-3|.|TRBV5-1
CASSFTGAVDTQYF
TGCGCCAGCAGCTTTACAGGGGCGGTAGATACGCAGTATTTT
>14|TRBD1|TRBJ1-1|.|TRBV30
CAWSGDRGHTEAFF
TGTGCCTGGAGTGGGGACAGGGGGCACACTGAAGCTTTCTTT
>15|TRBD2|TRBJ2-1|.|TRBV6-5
CASKFGAGGPGEQFF
TGTGCCAGCAAATTCGGTGCGGGGGGGCCCGGTGAGCAGTTCTTC
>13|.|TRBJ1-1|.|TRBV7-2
CASSFSGNTEAFF
TGTGCCAGCAGCTTTTCGGGTAACACTGAAGCTTTCTTT
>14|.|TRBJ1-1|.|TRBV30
CAWSVWEGATEAFF
TGTGCCTGGAGTGTATGGGAGGGCGCAACTGAAGCTTTCTTT
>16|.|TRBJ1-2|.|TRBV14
CASSQDYMFRYYGYTF
TGTGCCAGCAGCCAAGACTATATGTTCCGATACTATGGCTACACCTTC
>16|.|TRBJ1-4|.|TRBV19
CASTPTGVATNEKLFF
TGTGCCAGTACCCCGACAGGAGTAGCAACTAATGAAAAACTGTTTTTT
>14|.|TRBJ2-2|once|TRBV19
CASSISLFTGELFF
TGTGCCAGTAGTATCTCACTTTTCACCGGGGAGCTGTTTTTT
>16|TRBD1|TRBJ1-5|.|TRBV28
CASSSRDSRLFQPQHF
TGTGCCAGCAGTTCCCGGGACAGCAGACTTTTTCAGCCCCAGCATTTT
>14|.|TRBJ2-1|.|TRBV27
CASSEGYPYNEQFF
TGTGCCAGCAGCGAGGGCTATCCCTACAATGAGCAGTTCTTC
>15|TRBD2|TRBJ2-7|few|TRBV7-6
CASSSSPQLAGAQYF
TGTGCCAGCAGCTCATCTCCCCAACTAGCGGGGGCCCAGTACTTC
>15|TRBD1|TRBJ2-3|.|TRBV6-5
CASSYSGQFTDTQYF
TGTGCCAGCAGTTACTCGGGACAGTTCACAGATACGCAGTATTTT
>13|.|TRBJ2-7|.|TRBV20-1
CSASSVITYEQYF
TGCAGTGCTAGTTCGGTCATAACCTACGAGCAGTACTTC
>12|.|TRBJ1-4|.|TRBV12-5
CASGLVGEKLFF
TGTGCTAGTGGCCTCGTCGGGGAAAAACTGTTTTTT
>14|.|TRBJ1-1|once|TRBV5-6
CASREDIGNTEAFF
TGTGCCAGCAGAGAGGACATCGGCAACACTGAAGCTTTCTTT
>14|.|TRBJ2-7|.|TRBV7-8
CASSLGLPPYEQYF
TGTGCCAGCAGCTTAGGACTCCCGCCCTACGAGCAGTACTTC
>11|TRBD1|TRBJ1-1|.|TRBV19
CASRQGDEAFF
TGTGCCAGTAGGCAGGGGGACGAAGCTTTCTTT
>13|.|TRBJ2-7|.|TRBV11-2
CASSLDLAGEQYF
TGTGCCAGCAGCTTAGATTTAGCTGGCGAGCAGTACTTC